This passage covers 25 T cell receptor beta chains from one sample sequenced in a study of T cells expressing NK-cell markers. No DNA is given; TCRdb re-called the 5' RACE reads and lists each CDR3 protein once. The sample shows about 390,000 distinct CDR3 sequences, and approximately 12% sits with its ten largest clones. The specimen sequenced was blood T cells: a sorted CD56 or NKG2C T cell subset, CD4+ or CD8+ T cells, or bulk PBMC T cells (not recorded which). The receptor source for this set is a woman between 45 and 65 years old in good health.

The chain joins TRBV7-8 to TRBJ2-1; the D call of TRBD1 rests on TCRdb alone, since no DNA is present to check it. The germline V gene has CDR1 SGHVS and CDR2 FQNEAQ. This CDR3 is built from 16 residues. The CDR3 sequence: CASSSREGQGMNEQFF.

The V and J genes are TRBV13 and TRBJ2-7; the TCRdb D gene call, TRBD1, has no DNA to confirm it. The CDR3 has 14 residues. Germline loops: CDR1 PRHDT, CDR2 FYEKMQ (reference sequence). CDR3 in amino acids: CASELWDRNPGQYF. Full variable domain (outside the CDR3, taken from reference TRBV13 and TRBJ2-7): AAGVIQSPRHLIKEKRETATLKCYPIPRHDTVYWYQQGPGQDPQFLISFYEKMQSDKGSIPDRFSAQQFSDYHSELNMSSLELGDSALYFCASELWDRNPGQYFGPGTRLTVT.

CDR3 region: CASSENHRSGANVLTF. This rearrangement joins TRBV2 to TRBJ2-6. Germline V lookup: CDR1 SNHLY, CDR2 FYNNEI. The CDR3 consists of 16 residues. The entire variable domain, with the rest obtained from reference TRBV2 and TRBJ2-6, is as follows: EPEVTQTPSHQVTQMGQEVILRCVPISNHLYFYWYRQILGQKVEFLVSFYNNEISEKSEIFDDQFSVERPDGSNFTLKIRSTKLEDSAMYFCASSENHRSGANVLTFGAGSRLTVL.

The J gene is TRBJ2-1, the V gene TRBV20-1; the TRBD1 assignment by TCRdb is unverifiable without DNA. The CDR3 has 16 amino acids. Germline-derived CDR1 and CDR2 are DFQATT and SNEGSKA (reference sequence). The CDR3 spells CSASSNTRDSWTEQFF.

CDR3 protein: CASSRLAGGPDEQYF. The chain combines TRBV3-1 with TRBJ2-7; checking the TCRdb D call of TRBD2 is not possible without DNA. The CDR3 totals 15 residues. The germline CDR1 and CDR2 sequences are LGHDT and YNNKEL (reference sequence).

The J gene is TRBJ2-2, the V gene TRBV20-1; TCRdb reports TRBD2, a call that lacks DNA to check it against. The CDR3 consists of 15 residues. Germline V CDR1 and CDR2: DFQATT, SNEGSKA (reference sequence). CDR3 loop: CSATRREWDTGELFF.

V is TRBV12-3 or TRBV12-4 and J is TRBJ1-2. This CDR3 is built from 13 residues. CDR3: CASSLHSGNGYTF.

The rearrangement uses TRBV12-3 or TRBV12-4 and TRBJ2-3. The CDR3 is made up of 13 amino acids. The CDR3 spells CASSRTRTDTQYF.

This chain links TRBV11-2 with TRBJ2-3; the D gene TCRdb calls, TRBD2, cannot be checked with no DNA. CDR1 and CDR2 (germline): SGHAT, FQNNGV. This CDR3 is built from 20 residues. The CDR3 reads CASSSRRRTTSGRPPDTQYF.

The chain's CDR3 is CASSLIAGGQNYGYTF. The chain recombines TRBV7-9 with TRBJ1-2; TCRdb's D call, TRBD1, is unchecked because there is no DNA. The CDR3 extends over 16 amino acids. The V gene's germline CDR1 is SEHNR and CDR2 FQNEAQ (reference sequence).

The chain joins TRBV6-5 to TRBJ2-1; TCRdb names TRBD2, which stays unverified in the absence of DNA. CDR3 length: 15 amino acids. CDR1 MNHEY and CDR2 SVGAGI come from the germline V gene. CDR3 sequence reads: CASSYTLAMTNEQFF.

The V and J genes are TRBV9 and TRBJ2-1; TCRdb picks TRBD2, but there is no DNA to check that call. The CDR3 sequence is 15 residues long. CDR1 SGDLS and CDR2 YYNGEE come from the germline V gene. This chain's CDR3 is CASSVGLAGVGEQFF.

V is TRBV12-3 or TRBV12-4 and J is TRBJ1-5; TCRdb selects TRBD1, and the lack of DNA leaves this call unchecked. The CDR3 sequence is 14 residues long. CDR3 region: CASRSLRGDQPQHF.

The chain has TRBV10-3 and TRBJ2-4; as DNA is missing, the TRBD2 call by TCRdb cannot be tested. CDR3 length: 17 amino acids. Per germline, CDR1 ENHRY and CDR2 SYGVKD. This CDR3 is CAISESGLAEGENIQYF.

The V gene is TRBV5-4, the J gene TRBJ2-7; without DNA, the TCRdb call of TRBD1 cannot be checked. Germline CDR1 SGHNT, CDR2 YYREEE (reference sequence). The CDR3 spans 15 residues. The CDR3 spells CASSPGTASSYEQYF.

V and J are TRBV12-3 or TRBV12-4 and TRBJ2-1. This CDR3 is 11 amino acids long. The CDR3 here is CASSAFDEQFF.

This chain uses TRBV10-3 with TRBJ1-3; TCRdb picks TRBD1, but there is no DNA to check that call. CDR1 and CDR2 (germline): ENHRY, SYGVKD. The CDR3 sequence is 15 residues long. CDR3 sequence: CAISVTGAAGNTIYF.

The chain is built from TRBV11-2 and TRBJ2-1; TCRdb gives TRBD2 as the D gene, but with no DNA this cannot be confirmed. The CDR3 totals 14 residues. In germline, CDR1 is SGHAT, CDR2 FQNNGV. This CDR3 reads CASSLGRAANEQFF.

This sequence joins TRBV14 and TRBJ2-5; TCRdb's D call, TRBD2, is unchecked because there is no DNA. The CDR3 is 15 amino acids. The germline V gene encodes CDR1 SGHDN and CDR2 FVKESK. Here the CDR3 reads CASSQGVSETETQYF. The full variable domain, with the rest looked up from reference TRBV14 and TRBJ2-5, is EAGVTQFPSHSVIEKGQTVTLRCDPISGHDNLYWYRRVMGKEIKFLLHFVKESKQDESGMPNNRFLAERTGGTYSTLKVQPAELEDSGVYFCASSQGVSETETQYFGPGTRLLVL.

The V gene is TRBV7-9, the J gene TRBJ2-1; the D call of TRBD2 rests on TCRdb alone, since no DNA is present to check it. CDR1 and CDR2 (germline): SEHNR, FQNEAQ (reference sequence). This CDR3 is built from 13 residues. The CDR3 reads CASRGGRDNEQFF.

The genes are TRBV3-1 and TRBJ2-1; TCRdb reports TRBD2, a call that lacks DNA to check it against. The CDR3 runs to 16 residues. CDR1 is LGHDT and CDR2 is YNNKEL in the germline V gene (reference sequence). The CDR3 reads CASSHMTSGDYNEQFF.

The rearrangement links TRBV20-1 to TRBJ2-7; TCRdb proposes TRBD1, but this gene call is untestable without DNA. This CDR3 has 12 residues. The germline gives CDR1 DFQATT, CDR2 SNEGSKA (reference sequence). CDR3 region: CSASAQAYEQYF.

This chain links TRBV28 with TRBJ1-5; TCRdb's D call of TRBD1 is untestable without DNA. This CDR3 contains 16 residues. Germline CDR1 and CDR2: MDHEN and SYDVKM. The chain's CDR3 is CASISGGVLGNQPQHF.

This rearrangement joins TRBV5-6 to TRBJ2-3. The CDR3 has 13 amino acids. Germline lookup yields CDR1 SGHDT and CDR2 YYEEEE. CDR3 residues: CASAAGTTDTQYF.

The V and J genes are TRBV6-5 and TRBJ1-3; no DNA is available, so the TRBD1 call from TCRdb remains unchecked. The length of the CDR3 is 15 residues. Germline V gene sequence: CDR1 MNHEY, CDR2 SVGAGI. CDR3 in amino acids: CASTPNGDSGNTIYF.